This entry lists 28 T cell receptor beta chains sequenced from one sample in a study of CD8 T cells in ankylosing spondylitis. Whole-study findings and limits: Seven to nine highly homologous variants formed a TCR beta motif that appeared characteristic of ankylosing spondylitis blood.

In TCRdb, the 5' RACE reads were re-called with MiXCR into one record per CDR3 protein. The sample has over 600,000 distinct CDR3 sequences; roughly 19% are singletons. Their target antigens are unknown. Sequenced input: blood, either unsorted or a sorted T cell fraction (not recorded which). The source is a male donor with ankylosing spondylitis.

The V gene is TRBV12-3 or TRBV12-4, the J gene TRBJ1-6, with TRBD1 identical over 9 bases. This CDR3 has 15 residues. After removal of 4 bases from V and 6 bases from J, the junction contained 4 bases not matched to a gene. The CDR3 protein is CASSSQGASNSPLHF. The CDR3, as DNA: TGTGCCAGCAGTTCACAGGGGGCATCTAATTCACCCCTCCACTTT.

This clonotype came up a few times. The genes are TRBV30 and TRBJ1-1; no reliable D call. Between the trimmed V and J ends, which lost 4 bases and 1 base, there was a span of 4 bases. CDR1 GTSNPN and CDR2 SVGIG come from the germline V gene (reference sequence). CDR3 length: 11 residues. For the CDR3, the DNA is TGTGCCTGGAACGGGAACACTGAAGCTTTCTTT. It specifies CAWNGNTEAFF.

The chain is built from TRBV7-6 and TRBJ2-1; TRBD1 aligns across 9 bases. The CDR3 has 16 amino acids. Per germline, CDR1 SGHVS and CDR2 FNYEAQ. Unmatched junction bases numbered 11, after V lost 4 bases and J lost 7 bases. The CDR3 sequence is CASSSQTGQGINEQFF. CDR3 DNA sequence: TGTGCCAGCAGCTCCCAGACGGGACAGGGTATTAATGAGCAGTTCTTC.

The chain recombines TRBV9 with TRBJ2-3; D is tentatively TRBD1 or TRBD2 (7 bases each). Between the trimmed V and J ends, which lost 3 bases and 0 bases, there was a span of 14 bases. The germline V gene encodes CDR1 SGDLS and CDR2 YYNGEE. CDR3 length: 16 residues. The CDR3 loop is CASSADQGGSTDTQYF. For the CDR3, the DNA is TGTGCCAGCAGCGCCGACCAGGGGGGGAGCACAGATACGCAGTATTTT. Complete variable domain (other parts from reference TRBV9 and TRBJ2-3): DSGVTQTPKHLITATGQRVTLRCSPRSGDLSVYWYQQSLDQGLQFLIQYYNGEERAKGNILERFSAQQFPDLHSELNLSSLELGDSALYFCASSADQGGSTDTQYFGPGTRLTVL.

This clonotype was picked up a small number of times. The chain is built from TRBV27 and TRBJ1-1; tentative D call: TRBD1 (6 bases). CDR3 length: 15 amino acids. Trimming stripped 5 bases from V and 0 bases from J, with 13 bases between. Germline CDR1 is MNHEY and CDR2 is SMNVEV (reference sequence). This chain's CDR3 is CASSTTQGLNTEAFF. The CDR3 bases are TGTGCCAGCAGTACCACGCAGGGGCTGAACACTGAAGCTTTCTTT.

This clonotype has just a few counts. DNA for the CDR3: TGCAGCGTTTGGACAGGGGCCTTGAACACTGAAGCTTTCTTT. Encoded protein: CSVWTGALNTEAFF. The chain combines TRBV29-1 with TRBJ1-1, with 9 nucleotides matching TRBD1. Germline V CDR1 and CDR2: SQVTM, ANQGSEA. V shed 5 bases, J shed 0 bases, and the junction held 4 bases outside the gene matches. The CDR3 is 14 residues long.

The V gene is TRBV4-1, the J gene TRBJ2-1, with 10 positions matching TRBD2. The CDR3 extends over 15 amino acids. V shed 5 bases, J shed 8 bases, and the junction held 9 bases outside the gene matches. Germline lookup yields CDR1 MGHRA and CDR2 YSYEKL. In DNA, the CDR3 is TGCGCCAGCAGCTCTCTAGCGGGGGCCCCTGATGAGCAGTTCTTC. Residues: CASSSLAGAPDEQFF.

The sample holds a few counts of this clonotype. This chain joins TRBV5-5 and TRBJ1-5; D not certain. CDR1 is SGHKS and CDR2 is YYEKEE in the germline V gene (reference sequence). The CDR3 is 14 residues long. Trimming took off 4 bases at V and 6 bases at J, with 14 bases between the two ends. CDR3 sequence reads: CASSPGPTVQPQHF. The CDR3 DNA reads as TGTGCCAGCAGCCCCGGCCCAACGGTTCAGCCCCAGCATTTT.

CDR3 protein: CASSMGGLAVYNEQFF. CDR3 bases: TGTGCCAGCAGCATGGGGGGACTAGCAGTGTACAATGAGCAGTTCTTC. The rearrangement links TRBV4-2 to TRBJ2-1; TRBD2 matches 9 bases. J lost 4 bases, V lost 5 bases, and 9 bases had no gene match. The CDR3 spans 16 residues. Germline values: CDR1 LGHNA, CDR2 YNFKEQ.

There are many counts of this clonotype. V and J are TRBV12-3 or TRBV12-4 and TRBJ1-2, with 8 nucleotides matching TRBD1. The CDR3 is 13 residues long. V dropped 7 bases and J dropped 7; count of bases not matched to a gene: 8. The CDR3 sequence is CASNPTGEFGYTF. In nucleotides, the CDR3 is TGTGCCAGCAACCCGACAGGGGAGTTTGGCTACACCTTC.

This clonotype has a handful of counts. This sequence joins TRBV20-1 and TRBJ2-1; perhaps TRBD1 as D (7 bases). This CDR3 spans 16 amino acids. Per germline, CDR1 DFQATT and CDR2 SNEGSKA (reference sequence). Trimming took 3 bases from V and 4 from J, leaving 19 bases between them. Here the CDR3 reads CSASGRRDRNYNEQFF. DNA for the CDR3: TGCAGTGCTAGCGGGAGACGGGACAGAAATTACAATGAGCAGTTCTTC.

This clonotype was detected only a few times. V and J are TRBV14 and TRBJ2-3; D remains unclear. V gave up 3 bases and J gave up 0 bases, with 13 bases separating them. From germline, CDR1 is SGHDN and CDR2 FVKESK. The length of the CDR3 is 16 residues. The chain's CDR3 is CASSQDAGYSTDTQYF. The CDR3, as DNA: TGTGCCAGCAGCCAGGACGCCGGGTATAGCACAGATACGCAGTATTTT. The whole variable domain, remainder taken from reference TRBV14 and TRBJ2-3, is EAGVTQFPSHSVIEKGQTVTLRCDPISGHDNLYWYRRVMGKEIKFLLHFVKESKQDESGMPNNRFLAERTGGTYSTLKVQPAELEDSGVYFCASSQDAGYSTDTQYFGPGTRLTVL.

V gene TRBV6-1 combines with J gene TRBJ2-1; D might be TRBD1 (5 bases). Deletions cut 6 bases from V and 7 bases from J, with 16 bases between. Germline V gives CDR1 MNHNS, CDR2 SASEGT. The CDR3 is 14 residues long. The CDR3 protein is CASSPGQPRNEQFF. DNA for the CDR3: TGTGCCAGCAGCCCCGGACAACCGCGGAATGAGCAGTTCTTC.

This sequence joins TRBV5-5 and TRBJ2-1; weak D call: TRBD1 (5 bases). The V gene lost 4 bases and the J gene lost 3 bases, with 14 bases spanning the gap. The CDR3 totals 15 residues. Germline values: CDR1 SGHKS, CDR2 YYEKEE (reference sequence). The CDR3 protein is CASSKTGLSYNEQFF. CDR3 bases: TGTGCCAGCAGCAAAACAGGCCTCAGCTACAATGAGCAGTTCTTC.

This clonotype occurred a few times. The chain is built from TRBV7-9 and TRBJ2-1; 8 bases line up with TRBD1. V lost 1 base to trimming and J lost 1 base; unmatched junction nucleotides: 3. The CDR3 has 16 residues. CDR1 is SEHNR and CDR2 is FQNEAQ in the germline V gene (reference sequence). CDR3: CASSLGTGPSYNEQFF. In DNA form, the CDR3 reads TGTGCCAGCAGCTTAGGGACAGGGCCATCCTACAATGAGCAGTTCTTC.

This clonotype came up many times. V and J are TRBV10-3 and TRBJ1-4; 8 bases agree with TRBD1. The CDR3 covers 13 residues. V shed 4 bases, J shed 8 bases, and the junction held 3 bases outside the gene matches. Germline V gene lookup returns CDR1 ENHRY and CDR2 SYGVKD. CDR3 nucleotide sequence: TGTGCCATCAGTGGCGACAGGGGAGAAAAACTGTTTTTT. Encoded protein: CAISGDRGEKLFF.

The chain is built from TRBV5-5 and TRBJ1-2, with D hard to call. The CDR3 totals 15 residues. V lost 0 bases, J lost 4 bases, and 13 bases lay in between. From germline, CDR1 is SGHKS and CDR2 YYEKEE (reference sequence). The CDR3 region is CASSLEARAIYGYTF. The CDR3 nucleotides read TGTGCCAGCAGCTTGGAGGCCAGAGCCATCTATGGCTACACCTTC. The whole variable domain, remainder taken from reference TRBV5-5 and TRBJ1-2, is DAGVTQSPTHLIKTRGQQVTLRCSPISGHKSVSWYQQVLGQGPQFIFQYYEKEERGRGNFPDRFSARQFPNYSSELNVNALLLGDSALYLCASSLEARAIYGYTFGSGTRLTVV.

This clonotype turned up a few times. The chain is built from TRBV29-1 and TRBJ2-7; D is tentatively TRBD1 or TRBD2 (6 bases each). V was trimmed by 0 bases and J by 9 bases, leaving 15 bases between them. This CDR3 has 13 amino acids. The V gene's germline CDR1 is SQVTM and CDR2 ANQGSEA. The CDR3 protein is CSVEDRRGHGQYF. In DNA form, the CDR3 reads TGCAGCGTTGAAGATCGACGGGGGCACGGGCAGTACTTC.

This clonotype was seen more than once but under ten times. J is TRBJ2-1 and V is TRBV20-1; TRBD1 aligns across 9 bases. Germline V gene lookup returns CDR1 DFQATT and CDR2 SNEGSKA (reference sequence). V dropped 6 bases and J dropped 8; count of bases not matched to a gene: 11. CDR3 size: 14 residues. The CDR3 loop is CSAAAGTGIDEQFF. In DNA, the CDR3 is TGCAGTGCCGCAGCCGGGACAGGGATTGATGAGCAGTTCTTC.

This clonotype was seen ten or more times. This chain uses TRBV4-1 with TRBJ2-1; a possible D gene is TRBD2 (6 bases). Trimming shortened V by 0 bases and J by 0 bases, and 9 bases separated the two germline ends. The germline V gene encodes CDR1 MGHRA and CDR2 YSYEKL. The CDR3 loop spans 16 amino acids. The CDR3 loop reads CASSQERGSSYNEQFF. The DNA for the CDR3 is TGCGCCAGCAGCCAAGAACGGGGGAGCTCCTACAATGAGCAGTTCTTC.

The J gene is TRBJ2-1, the V gene TRBV10-1; TRBD1 matches at 7 bases. The CDR3 loop spans 16 amino acids. J was trimmed by 3 bases and V by 1 base; bases with no gene match: 6. Germline V gene lookup returns CDR1 WNHNN and CDR2 SYGVQD (reference sequence). CDR3 in DNA: TGCGCCAGCAGTGAGTACCAGGGACAGAACTACAATGAGCAGTTCTTC. Translating gives CASSEYQGQNYNEQFF.

This clonotype was counted a few times. CDR3 nucleotide sequence: TGCAGTGCTAGATCGGGACTAGCGGGGGCCCGAGATACGCAGTATTTT. It yields the protein CSARSGLAGARDTQYF. The gene calls are TRBV20-1 and TRBJ2-3, with TRBD2 identical over 14 bases. Germline-derived CDR1 and CDR2 are DFQATT and SNEGSKA (reference sequence). CDR3 length: 16 residues. The J segment lost 5 bases and the V segment lost 2 bases, leaving 6 bases of the junction unmatched.

This clonotype has a handful of counts. The chain recombines TRBV4-1 with TRBJ2-5, with 8 nucleotides matching TRBD1. Germline V gene sequence: CDR1 MGHRA, CDR2 YSYEKL. With V trimmed by 4 bases and J by 3 bases, 4 bases remained unmatched. This CDR3 comprises 14 residues. The CDR3 here is CASSPDRAKETQYF. The DNA for the CDR3 is TGCGCCAGCAGCCCGGACAGGGCGAAAGAGACCCAGTACTTC.

This chain uses TRBV6-1 with TRBJ2-7; 7 nucleotides line up with TRBD2. Germline CDR1 and CDR2: MNHNS and SASEGT. CDR3 size: 14 residues. The ends lost 6 bases at V and 1 base at J; junction bases unmatched: 6. The CDR3 region is CASSQRGPSYEQYF. The CDR3 coding sequence is TGTGCCAGCAGCCAGCGGGGCCCATCCTACGAGCAGTACTTC.

The rearrangement links TRBV25-1 to TRBJ1-1, with 11 bases matching TRBD1. CDR1 is MGHDK, CDR2 SYGVNS, per germline. The length of the CDR3 is 18 residues. J gave up 0 bases and V 7 bases, and 13 bases lay outside the gene matches. The DNA for the CDR3 is TGTGCCAGCAAGGGACAGGGGGGGCCCGTACTAATGAACACTGAAGCTTTCTTT. Its protein product is CASKGQGGPVLMNTEAFF.

The genes are TRBV20-1 and TRBJ2-7; 9 bases line up with TRBD1. V lost 5 bases to trimming and J lost 3 bases; unmatched junction nucleotides: 8. This CDR3 comprises 14 residues. Germline loops: CDR1 DFQATT, CDR2 SNEGSKA (reference sequence). CDR3 loop: CSARLDRGFYEQYF. The CDR3 DNA reads as TGCAGTGCTCGACTGGACAGGGGCTTCTACGAGCAGTACTTC.

A few counts support this clonotype. For the CDR3, the DNA is TGTGCCAGCAGCCAAGGGGAAGGCCACACCTTC. Protein: CASSQGEGHTF. The chain links TRBV4-2 to TRBJ1-2, with D uncertain. Germline V gene sequence: CDR1 LGHNA, CDR2 YNFKEQ. V was pared by 1 base and J by 12 bases, with 9 bases between. The CDR3 extends over 11 amino acids.

Only a few counts were recorded for this clonotype. The rearrangement uses TRBV11-2 and TRBJ2-5; possibly TRBD2 for D (6 bases). Per germline, CDR1 SGHAT and CDR2 FQNNGV. The CDR3 has 15 amino acids. With 2 bases removed from V and 5 bases from J, the gap between germline ends came to 15 bases. The CDR3 here is CASSLPGLKGETQYF. For the CDR3, the DNA is TGTGCCAGCAGCTTACCGGGACTCAAAGGGGAGACCCAGTACTTC.